The present T cell receptor (beta chain) was sequenced within a study of T cell changes during pregnancy in multiple sclerosis. The repertoire was sequenced with immunoSEQ multiplex PCR; TCRdb's copy has only in-frame clones and lacks some. The data show 50,000 to 55,000 clones, with nearly 95% seen just once and about 0.5% held by the top ten. The origin of this receptor is a female donor with multiple sclerosis, enrolled in a pregnancy study. The sample consisted of CD4+ T cells from peripheral blood mononuclear cells, taken in the third trimester of pregnancy.

Here the CDR3 DNA reads TGCGCCACCTCGCCGGGACAGAAGACCTACGAGCAGTACTTC. Its translation is CATSPGQKTYEQYF. The rearrangement uses TRBV10-2 and TRBJ2-7, with 7 bases that match TRBD1. The CDR3 consists of 14 residues. Germline CDR1 is WSHSY and CDR2 is SAAADI. The V and J ends lost 10 bases and 2 bases, in that order; junction bases with no gene match: 11.